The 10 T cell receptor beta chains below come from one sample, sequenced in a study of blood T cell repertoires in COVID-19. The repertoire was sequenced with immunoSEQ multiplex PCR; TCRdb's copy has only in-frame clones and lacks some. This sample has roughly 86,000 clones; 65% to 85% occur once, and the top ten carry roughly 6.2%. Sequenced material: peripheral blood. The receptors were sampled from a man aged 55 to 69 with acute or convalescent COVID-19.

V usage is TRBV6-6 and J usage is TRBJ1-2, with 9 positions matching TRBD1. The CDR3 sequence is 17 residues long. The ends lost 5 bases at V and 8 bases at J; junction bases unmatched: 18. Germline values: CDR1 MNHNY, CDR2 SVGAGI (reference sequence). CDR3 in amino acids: CASSRPYTGGASTGYTF. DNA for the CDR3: TGTGCCAGCAGTCGGCCGTATACAGGGGGCGCCTCCACCGGCTACACCTTC.

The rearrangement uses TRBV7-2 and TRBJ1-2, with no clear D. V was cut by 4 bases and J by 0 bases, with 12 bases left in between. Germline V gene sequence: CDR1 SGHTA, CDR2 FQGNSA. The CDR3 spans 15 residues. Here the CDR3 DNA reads TGTGCCAGCAGCTCAAAAGCGGCCTCTAACTATGGCTACACCTTC. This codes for CASSSKAASNYGYTF.

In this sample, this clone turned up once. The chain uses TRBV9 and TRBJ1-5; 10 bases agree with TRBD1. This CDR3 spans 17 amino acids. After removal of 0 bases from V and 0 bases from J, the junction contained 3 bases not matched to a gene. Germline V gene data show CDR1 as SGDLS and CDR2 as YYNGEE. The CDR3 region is CASSVGDRGYSNQPQHF. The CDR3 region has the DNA TGTGCCAGCAGCGTAGGGGACAGGGGTTATAGCAATCAGCCCCAGCATTTT.

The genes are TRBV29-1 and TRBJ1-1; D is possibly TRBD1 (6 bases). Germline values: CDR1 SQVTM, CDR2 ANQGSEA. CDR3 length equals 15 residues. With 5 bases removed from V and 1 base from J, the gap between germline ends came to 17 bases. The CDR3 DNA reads TGCAGCGTTATGGCTGCAGGGGCCGGGAACACTGAAGCTTTCTTT. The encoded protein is CSVMAAGAGNTEAFF.

In DNA, the CDR3 is TGTGCCAGCAGCTTAGAAGGCAGGGCACAAGAGACCCAGTACTTC. The encoded protein is CASSLEGRAQETQYF. The chain uses TRBV11-2 and TRBJ2-5; a weak D match, TRBD1 (5 bases). Germline CDR1 and CDR2: SGHAT and FQNNGV. The V and J ends lost 0 bases and 2 bases respectively, with 10 bases between them. The CDR3 totals 15 residues.

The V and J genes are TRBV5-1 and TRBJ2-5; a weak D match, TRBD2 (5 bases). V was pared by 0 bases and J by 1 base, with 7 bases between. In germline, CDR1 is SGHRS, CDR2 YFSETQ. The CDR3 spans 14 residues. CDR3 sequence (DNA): TGCGCCAGCAGCTTGGCTCGGGGCCAAGAGACCCAGTACTTC. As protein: CASSLARGQETQYF. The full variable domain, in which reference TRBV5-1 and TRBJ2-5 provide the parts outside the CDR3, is KAGVTQTPRYLIKTRGQQVTLSCSPISGHRSVSWYQQTPGQGLQFLFEYFSETQRNKGNFPGRFSGRQFSNSRSEMNVSTLELGDSALYLCASSLARGQETQYFGPGTRLLVL.

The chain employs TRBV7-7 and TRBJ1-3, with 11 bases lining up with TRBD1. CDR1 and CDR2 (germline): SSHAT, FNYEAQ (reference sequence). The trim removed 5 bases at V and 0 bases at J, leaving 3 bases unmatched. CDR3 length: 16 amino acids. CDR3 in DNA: TGTGCCAGCAGCGCAGGGACAGGGGGCTCTGGAAACACCATATATTTT. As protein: CASSAGTGGSGNTIYF. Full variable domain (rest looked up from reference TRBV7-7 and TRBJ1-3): GAGVSQSPRYKVTKRGQDVTLRCDPISSHATLYWYQQALGQGPEFLTYFNYEAQPDKSGLPSDRFSAERPEGSISTLTIQRTEQRDSAMYRCASSAGTGGSGNTIYFGEGSWLTVV.

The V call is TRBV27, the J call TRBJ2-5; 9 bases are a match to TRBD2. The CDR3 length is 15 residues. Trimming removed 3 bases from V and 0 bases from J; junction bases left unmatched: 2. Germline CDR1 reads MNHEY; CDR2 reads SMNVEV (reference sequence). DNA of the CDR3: TGTGCCAGCAGTTTCAGCGGGGGGAACCAAGAGACCCAGTACTTC. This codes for CASSFSGGNQETQYF.

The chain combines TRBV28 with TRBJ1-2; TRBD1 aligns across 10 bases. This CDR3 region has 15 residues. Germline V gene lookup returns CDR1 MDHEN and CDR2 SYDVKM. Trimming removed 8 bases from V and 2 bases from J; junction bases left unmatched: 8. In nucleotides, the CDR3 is TGTGCCAGCCATCCCGGGACAGGGGAAAACTATGGCTACACCTTC. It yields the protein CASHPGTGENYGYTF.

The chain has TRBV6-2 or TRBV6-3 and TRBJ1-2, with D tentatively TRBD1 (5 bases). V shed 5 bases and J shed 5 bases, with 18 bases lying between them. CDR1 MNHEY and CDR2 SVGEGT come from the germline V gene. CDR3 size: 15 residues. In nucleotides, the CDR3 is TGTGCCAGCAGTCCCCGAAGGGCAGGGCGGTATGGCTACACCTTC. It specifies CASSPRRAGRYGYTF.